This T cell receptor (beta chain) was identified in a study of T cells in localized non-small cell lung cancer. Study-level points and caveats: Blood T cell density predicted longer survival; adjacent-lung clonality, shorter. Peak T cell clonality was found in uninvolved adjacent lung, exceeding tumor. Heterogeneity remains possible, as sequencing covered one tumor region only.

Germline CDR1 is SGDLS and CDR2 is YYNGEE. The CDR3 loop spans 10 amino acids. V lost 3 bases and J 8 bases, leaving 5 bases between the germline ends. Measured with immunoSEQ multiplex PCR; TCRdb has only the in-frame clones, and not every one. Among over 50,000 clones listed, roughly 90% were seen once. Of note for this clone: Its antigen is unknown.

This TCR derives from a woman between 40 and 69 years old with stage I lung adenocarcinoma. Specimen: peripheral blood, collected before any cancer treatment. The genes are TRBV9 and TRBJ1-2; D remains unclear. Here the CDR3 DNA reads TGTGCCAGCAGCGGTAGAGGCTACACCTTC. Protein product: CASSGRGYTF.